The entry below gives a single TCR beta chain sequence along with its context. Its antigen remains unknown. The data are from a study of vaccination and CD4 T cells after COVID-19. Study-level background: Sampling after COVID took place at a median of around 110 days (range 35 to 161) following diagnosis.

The Oncomine TCR Beta short-read assay was applied to DNA of cultured CD4+ T cells. TCRdb processed the PCR reads anew with MiXCR; each CDR3 protein has one entry. This sample has about 15,000 distinct CDR3 sequences, with 53% found just once. As for treatment: roughly ten-day PBMC culture with coronavirus spike peptide pools or control peptides (ViraFEST assay). V lost 4 bases to trimming and J lost 3 bases, with 12 bases between them. The CDR3 is 14 amino acids. Germline-derived CDR1 and CDR2 are MGHDK and SYGVNS. Sequenced: CD4+ T cells from blood, cultured in vitro. V usage is TRBV25-1 and J usage is TRBJ1-2, with D perhaps TRBD1 (6 bases). The sequence was collected from a human donor who had recovered from COVID-19. CDR3 amino acids: CASSGPTGHYGYTF. The CDR3 coding sequence is TGTGCCAGCAGTGGGCCGACAGGACACTATGGCTACACCTTC.